The 12 T cell receptor beta chains in this list originate from one sample, sequenced in a study of T-cell reconstitution after alpha-beta-depleted transplantation in children (TCRdb year 2016). The library was built by means of PCR. The run used an Illumina HiSeq 2500. Molecular barcoding was employed in the preparation of TCR libraries, with unique molecular identifiers being used to normalize TCRbeta repertoire quantification. The public reads were reanalyzed by TCRdb: fastp trimming at Q25, MiXCR alignment, in-frame beta chains only. Records with the same CDR3 protein are collapsed into one entry carrying the most frequent genes and DNA. This sample is represented by 350,000 to 500,000 distinct CDR3 sequences; over 40% of them were singletons. The leading ten clones occupy around a quarter of the sample. The treatment or condition label of this sample denotes: allogeneic hematopoietic cell transplantation with graft depleted of TCRalphabeta T cells and CD19 B cells.

Sequencing used PBMCs, obtained before TCRalphabeta/CD19-depleted stem cell transplant. These receptors all stem from a girl aged 2 to 9 with aplastic anemia, due to receive a stem cell transplant.

This clonotype was observed many times. The V and J genes are TRBV5-6 and TRBJ2-4; no clear D gene. The CDR3 runs 14 residues. V was trimmed by 1 base and J by 7 bases, leaving 12 bases between them. Germline V gene sequence: CDR1 SGHDT, CDR2 YYEEEE. In nucleotides, the CDR3 is TGTGCCAGCAGCTTGCGATCTGCTGCGAACATTCAGTACTTC. Protein sequence: CASSLRSAANIQYF.

The chain combines TRBV28 with TRBJ1-1, with D hard to call. Between the trimmed V and J ends, which lost 1 base and 6 bases, there was a span of 15 bases. CDR1 and CDR2 from the germline V gene are MDHEN and SYDVKM. The CDR3 totals 15 residues. DNA for the CDR3: TGTGCCAGCAGTTTATTTTTTACCCGGGGAGCTGAAGCTTTCTTT. Its protein is CASSLFFTRGAEAFF.

The chain uses TRBV28 and TRBJ2-4, with no clear D. Trimming removed 3 bases from V and 8 bases from J, with 17 bases in between. The length of the CDR3 is 15 residues. CDR1 is MDHEN and CDR2 is SYDVKM in the germline V gene. The CDR3 is CASSFLSQGMDIQYF. Here the CDR3 DNA reads TGTGCCAGCAGTTTTCTATCTCAAGGGATGGACATTCAGTACTTC.

This clonotype was recorded at least ten times. The rearrangement links TRBV3-1 to TRBJ2-7, with D perhaps matching TRBD2 (6 bases). The CDR3 consists of 14 residues. Looked up from germline, CDR1 is LGHDT and CDR2 is YNNKEL (reference sequence). Trimming took off 1 base at V and 3 bases at J, with 10 bases between the two ends. CDR3 sequence (DNA): TGTGCCAGCAGCCAAGGAAGCGGGCGCTACGAGCAGTACTTC. Protein sequence: CASSQGSGRYEQYF.

This chain uses TRBV18 with TRBJ1-2; 8 bases fit TRBD1. CDR1 and CDR2 (germline): KGHSH, LQKENI. Trimming took 3 bases from V and 8 from J; bases not matched to a gene: 8. This CDR3 is 14 amino acids long. The CDR3 DNA reads as TGTGCCAGCTCACCCACAGGACAGGGCGGCGGCTACACCTTC. The encoded protein is CASSPTGQGGGYTF.

This clonotype was detected only a few times. The chain employs TRBV14 and TRBJ2-3; possible D gene TRBD1, 6 bases. From germline, CDR1 is SGHDN and CDR2 FVKESK. The CDR3 has 20 amino acids. Trimming left V 4 bases short and J 2 bases short, with 28 bases between. CDR3 residues: CASSLSTPGWGSGHTDTQYF. The DNA for the CDR3 is TGTGCCAGCAGCCTGAGTACGCCAGGATGGGGATCGGGACACACAGATACGCAGTATTTT. The complete variable domain, with remaining parts taken from reference TRBV14 and TRBJ2-3, reads EAGVTQFPSHSVIEKGQTVTLRCDPISGHDNLYWYRRVMGKEIKFLLHFVKESKQDESGMPNNRFLAERTGGTYSTLKVQPAELEDSGVYFCASSLSTPGWGSGHTDTQYFGPGTRLTVL.

This clonotype was picked up many times. The chain uses TRBV11-2 and TRBJ2-5; D uncertain. Germline V gene data show CDR1 as SGHAT and CDR2 as FQNNGV. CDR3 length equals 14 residues. Trimming stripped 5 bases from V and 5 bases from J, with 15 bases between. CDR3 loop: CASSPKTPSETQYF. The CDR3 DNA sequence: TGTGCCAGCAGCCCTAAGACTCCATCGGAGACCCAGTACTTC. Full variable domain (missing parts from reference TRBV11-2 and TRBJ2-5): EAGVAQSPRYKIIEKRQSVAFWCNPISGHATLYWYQQILGQGPKLLIQFQNNGVVDDSQLPKDRFSAERLKGVDSTLKIQPAKLEDSAVYLCASSPKTPSETQYFGPGTRLLVL.

The rearrangement joins TRBV27 to TRBJ2-7; no firm D call. Trimming shortened V by 3 bases and J by 6 bases, and 12 bases separated the two germline ends. The length of the CDR3 is 13 residues. Germline-derived CDR1 and CDR2 are MNHEY and SMNVEV (reference sequence). CDR3 protein: CASSLRYQREQYF. The CDR3 nucleotides are TGTGCCAGCAGTTTGCGCTACCAGCGCGAGCAGTACTTC.

This chain links TRBV5-1 with TRBJ2-3, with 12 bases identical to TRBD2. V gave up 4 bases and J gave up 4 bases; unmatched junction bases: 7. This CDR3 is built from 16 residues. The germline gives CDR1 SGHRS, CDR2 YFSETQ. The CDR3 sequence is CASSPRTSGTADTQYF. The CDR3 bases are TGCGCCAGCAGCCCCCGGACTAGCGGGACAGCAGATACGCAGTATTTT.

CDR3 sequence: CASSPTGTSYNEQFF. The CDR3 DNA sequence: TGTGCCAGCAGCCCCACCGGGACTTCCTACAATGAGCAGTTCTTC. The rearrangement uses TRBV5-5 and TRBJ2-1; D may be TRBD2 (6 bases). The V gene lost 4 bases and the J gene lost 1 base, with 12 bases spanning the gap. This CDR3 has 15 amino acids. Looked up from germline, CDR1 is SGHKS and CDR2 is YYEKEE (reference sequence).

This clonotype was picked up a small number of times. This chain uses TRBV20-1 with TRBJ2-7, with D perhaps matching TRBD2 (5 bases). Trimming took off 7 bases at V and 4 bases at J, with 17 bases between the two ends. The CDR3 covers 13 residues. Per germline, CDR1 DFQATT and CDR2 SNEGSKA (reference sequence). Here the CDR3 DNA reads TGCAGTGTACCCCGGGATCCCGGGTACGAGCAGTACTTC. Protein sequence: CSVPRDPGYEQYF.

The chain is built from TRBV5-1 and TRBJ2-7; perhaps TRBD1 as D (6 bases). Trimming removed 4 bases from V and 6 bases from J, with 11 bases in between. CDR1 is SGHRS, CDR2 YFSETQ, per germline. The CDR3 is made up of 12 amino acids. In nucleotides, the CDR3 is TGCGCCAGCAGCGACCGAGGGGGCGAGCAGTACTTC. Translation gives CASSDRGGEQYF.